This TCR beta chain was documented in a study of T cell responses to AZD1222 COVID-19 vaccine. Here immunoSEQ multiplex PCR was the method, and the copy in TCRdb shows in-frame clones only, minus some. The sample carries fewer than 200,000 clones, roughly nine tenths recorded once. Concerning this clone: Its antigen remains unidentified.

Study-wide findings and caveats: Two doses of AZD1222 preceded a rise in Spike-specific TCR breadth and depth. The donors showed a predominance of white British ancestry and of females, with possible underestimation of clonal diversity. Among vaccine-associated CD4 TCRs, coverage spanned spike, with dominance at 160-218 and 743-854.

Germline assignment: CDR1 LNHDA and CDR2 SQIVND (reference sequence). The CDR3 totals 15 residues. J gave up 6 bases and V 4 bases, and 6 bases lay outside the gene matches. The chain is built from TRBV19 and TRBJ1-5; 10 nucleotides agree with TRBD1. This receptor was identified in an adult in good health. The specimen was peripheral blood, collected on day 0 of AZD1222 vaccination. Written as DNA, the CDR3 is TGTGCCAGTAGTAACCGACAGGGGGCGCGTCAGCCCCAGCATTTT. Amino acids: CASSNRQGARQPQHF.